A single sample gave rise to the 4 T cell receptor beta chains below, sequenced in a study of cytomegalovirus exposure and HLA in healthy donors. PCR involved 60 Vbeta and 13 Jbeta primers. Assay used: immunoSEQ multiplex PCR; TCRdb lists only in-frame clones, some missing. This table lists around 30,000 clones. Sequenced sample: PBMCs. The receptors were gathered from a man aged 25-45 years in good health and CMV-seronegative.

The chain joins TRBV6-4 to TRBJ2-3; maybe TRBD1 (7 bases). Looked up from germline, CDR1 is MRHNA and CDR2 is SNTAGT. V gave up 0 bases and J gave up 4 bases, with 11 bases separating them. This CDR3 region has 15 residues. Written as DNA, the CDR3 is TGTGCCAGCAGTGACTCATCAGGGGGGCCAGATACGCAGTATTTT. Amino acid sequence: CASSDSSGGPDTQYF.

V is TRBV6-1 and J is TRBJ2-3, with D hard to call. This CDR3 comprises 15 residues. CDR1 is MNHNS, CDR2 SASEGT, per germline. V shed 8 bases and J shed 3 bases, with 18 bases lying between them. CDR3 in amino acids: CASADGSRRTDTQYF. In DNA, the CDR3 is TGTGCCAGCGCCGACGGTAGCAGAAGAACAGATACGCAGTATTTT.

V usage is TRBV6-1 and J usage is TRBJ2-7; weak D call: TRBD1 (6 bases). The CDR3 has 14 residues. Deletions cut 6 bases from V and 6 bases from J, with 18 bases between. Germline V gene lookup returns CDR1 MNHNS and CDR2 SASEGT. DNA of the CDR3: TGTGCCAGCAGCGAGTCGACGACAGGACCCGAGCAGTACTTC. This codes for CASSESTTGPEQYF.

V is TRBV13 and J is TRBJ2-7; D possibly corresponds to TRBD1 (5 bases). CDR1 and CDR2 from the germline V gene are PRHDT and FYEKMQ (reference sequence). The CDR3 covers 15 residues. V lost 0 bases, J lost 2 bases, and 11 bases lay in between. The CDR3 nucleotides are TGTGCCAGCAGCTTAGGCTGGCAGGGAACCTACGAGCAGTACTTC. This encodes CASSLGWQGTYEQYF.